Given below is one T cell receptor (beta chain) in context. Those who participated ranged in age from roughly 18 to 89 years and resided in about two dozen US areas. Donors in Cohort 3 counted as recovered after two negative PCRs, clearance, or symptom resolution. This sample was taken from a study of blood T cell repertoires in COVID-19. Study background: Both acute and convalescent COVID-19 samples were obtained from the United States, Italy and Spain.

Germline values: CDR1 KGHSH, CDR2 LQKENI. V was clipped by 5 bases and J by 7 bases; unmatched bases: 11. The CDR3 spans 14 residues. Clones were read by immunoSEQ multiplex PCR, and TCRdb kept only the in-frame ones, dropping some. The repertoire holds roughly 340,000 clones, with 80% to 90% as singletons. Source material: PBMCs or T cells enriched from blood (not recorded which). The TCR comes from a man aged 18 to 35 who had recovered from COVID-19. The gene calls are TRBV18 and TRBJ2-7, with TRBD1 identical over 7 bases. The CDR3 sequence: CASSSGQLPLEQYF. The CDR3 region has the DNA TGTGCCAGCTCATCGGGACAGCTCCCCTTGGAGCAGTACTTC. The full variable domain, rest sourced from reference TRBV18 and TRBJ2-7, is NAGVMQNPRHLVRRRGQEARLRCSPMKGHSHVYWYRQLPEEGLKFMVYLQKENIIDESGMPKERFSAEFPKEGPSILRIQQVVRGDSAAYFCASSSGQLPLEQYFGPGTRLTVT.